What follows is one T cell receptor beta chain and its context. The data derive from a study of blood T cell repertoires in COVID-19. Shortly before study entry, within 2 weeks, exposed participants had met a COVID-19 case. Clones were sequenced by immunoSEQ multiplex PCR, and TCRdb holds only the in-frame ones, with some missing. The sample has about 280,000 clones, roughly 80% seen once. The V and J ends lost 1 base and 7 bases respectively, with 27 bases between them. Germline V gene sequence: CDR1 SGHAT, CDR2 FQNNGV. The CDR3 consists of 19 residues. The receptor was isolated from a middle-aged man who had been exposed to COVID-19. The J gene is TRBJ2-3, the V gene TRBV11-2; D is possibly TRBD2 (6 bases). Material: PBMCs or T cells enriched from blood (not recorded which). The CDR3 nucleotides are TGTGCCAGCAGCTTAGCTCGACCACGGACCGGAGGGTTACTCTATACGCAGTATTTT. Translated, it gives CASSLARPRTGGLLYTQYF.